The following is a T cell receptor (beta chain) sequence with its context. At least ten counts were recorded for this clonotype. Its antigen remains unidentified. No base qualities exist here, and no much larger clone lies one base off it. To synthesize cDNA, template-switch 5'RACE was performed with a primer carrying a 10-nucleotide random unique molecular identifier so that each TCR transcript was tagged. Each sequencing run produced over 160 million TCR-beta sequences covering 15-18 subjects. The RNeasy kit was used for extraction of total RNA. Using the KAPA Real-time Library Amplification kit, TCR-beta VDJ regions were amplified with primers for the TCR constant region and the 5'RACE anchor. A first PCR added sample indexes and Illumina adaptors, after which a second PCR increased the library yield. After Ampure bead purification, the TCR product of roughly 650 bp was size-selected on a 2% E-gel SizeSelection system. Before pooling, library quality was assessed on a Bioanalyzer, concentration was determined with Qubit, and library quantification was performed with the Kapa Library Quantification kit. An Illumina HiSeq 2500 was used to sequence the libraries paired-end at 2 x 150 bp. To increase sequence diversity, roughly 24-30% phiX was spiked into each library pool. The paper's data handling went like this. Quality-filtered reads were processed with the UMI-based MiGEC pipeline, and over 85% of raw TCR sequences were removed by the MiGEC pipeline during error correction. IMGT germline references were used for aligning VDJ genes, and each clonotype was defined as a unique CDR3 amino acid sequence together with its V-J genes. Clonal expansion, Shannon diversity and CDR3 relatedness were evaluated with VDJtools (CalcPairwiseDistances, ClusterSamples), while phylogenetic trees were built in CLCbio workbench. Clones with at least 8 unique UMIs were defined as expanded, with this threshold being based on coefficient-of-variation modelling across technical triplicates. The public reads were run again by TCRdb, first through fastp at Q25 and then through MiXCR, and only productive beta chains were kept. When rows share a CDR3 protein, they turn into one entry using the most common DNA and genes. The V and J calls here are based on TCRdb, not the publication. Recorded for this sample are 71,000 or so distinct CDR3 sequences; approximately 15% of them occurred a single time. Together, the top ten hold roughly 4.5% of the sample.

The germline V gene (reference sequence) provides CDR1 DFQATT and CDR2 SNEGSKA. V and J are trimmed by 3 bases and 4 bases, and the gene matches miss 1 base of the junction. The CDR3 numbers 12 residues from cysteine through phenylalanine. Only the CDR3 region is kept as DNA, spanning 36 bases read in frame from base 1. The time point label corresponds to: longitudinal time-point 1 (baseline). For the unsorted PBMC libraries, 2 million PBMCs were stored in RNAlater at -80 degrees C until RNA extraction and were used to generate the libraries. Peripheral blood was subjected to Ficoll-Hypaque density gradient centrifugation to isolate PBMCs, which were then cryopreserved in liquid nitrogen. This specimen comes from a study of neurological immune-mediated disorders (dated by TCRdb to between 2018 and 2021). Looking at the study overall: Using UMI-based sequencing, the study compared peripheral blood TCR-beta repertoires from patients with HTLV-I-associated myelopathy (HAM/TSP), patients with multiple sclerosis, and healthy controls. Longitudinal samples, technical triplicates and paired sorted CD4+ and CD8+ T-cell subsets, alongside PBMC samples, were included among the roughly 110 TCR-beta libraries. Longitudinal HAM/TSP and healthy donors had 3 time-points each (roughly 3-40 month intervals). The cohort included about 66 subjects: about 15 with HAM/TSP, around 35 with multiple sclerosis, and 20 healthy controls.

Overall results and qualifications from the work: TCR clonal expansion was greatest in HAM/TSP patients and smallest in MS patients, who ranked below even healthy controls. Across subjects, expanded clones never shared an identical CDR3 amino acid sequence, which suggests that the TCR-beta repertoires in every group were private.

The receptor was derived from a female donor with HTLV-1-associated myelopathy (HAM/TSP). Sequenced: PBMCs. Rearrangement joined TRBV20-1 to TRBJ2-3, and 7 junctional nucleotides match TRBD1. This receptor carries the CDR3 CSASQGADTQYF. The DNA sequence reads TGCAGTGCTAGCCAGGGGGCAGATACGCAGTATTTT.